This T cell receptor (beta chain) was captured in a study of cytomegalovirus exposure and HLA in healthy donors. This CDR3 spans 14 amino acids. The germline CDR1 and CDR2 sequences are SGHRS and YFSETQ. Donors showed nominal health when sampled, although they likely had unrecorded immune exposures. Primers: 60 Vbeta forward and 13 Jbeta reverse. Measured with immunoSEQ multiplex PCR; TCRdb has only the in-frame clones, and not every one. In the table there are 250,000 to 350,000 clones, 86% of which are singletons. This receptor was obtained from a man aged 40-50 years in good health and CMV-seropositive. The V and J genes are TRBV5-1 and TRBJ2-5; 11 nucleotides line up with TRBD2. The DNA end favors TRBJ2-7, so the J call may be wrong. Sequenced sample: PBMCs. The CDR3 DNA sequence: TGCGCCAGCAGCTTGGTGCTAGCGGGAGGCGAGCAGTACTTC. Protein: CASSLVLAGGEQYF.